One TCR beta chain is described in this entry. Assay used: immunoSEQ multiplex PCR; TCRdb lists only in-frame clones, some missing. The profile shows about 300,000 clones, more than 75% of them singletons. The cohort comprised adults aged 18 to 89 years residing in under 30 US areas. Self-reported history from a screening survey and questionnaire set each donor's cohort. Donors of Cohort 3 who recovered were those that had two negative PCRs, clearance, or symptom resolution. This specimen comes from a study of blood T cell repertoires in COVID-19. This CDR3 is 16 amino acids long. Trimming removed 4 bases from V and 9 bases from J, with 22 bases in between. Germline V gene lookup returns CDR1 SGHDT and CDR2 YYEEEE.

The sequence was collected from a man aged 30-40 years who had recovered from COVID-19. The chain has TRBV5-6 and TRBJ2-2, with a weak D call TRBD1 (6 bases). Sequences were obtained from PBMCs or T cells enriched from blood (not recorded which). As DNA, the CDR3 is TGTGCCAGCAGCCCTTCCGGGACACTCTCACCGAGGGAGCTGTTTTTT. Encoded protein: CASSPSGTLSPRELFF.